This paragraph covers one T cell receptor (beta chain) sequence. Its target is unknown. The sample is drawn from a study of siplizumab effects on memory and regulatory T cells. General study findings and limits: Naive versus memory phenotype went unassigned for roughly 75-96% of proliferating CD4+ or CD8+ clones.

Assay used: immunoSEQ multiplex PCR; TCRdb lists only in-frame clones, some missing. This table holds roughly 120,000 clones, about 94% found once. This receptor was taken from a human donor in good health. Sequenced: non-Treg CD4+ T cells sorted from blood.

This CDR3 is CASSFLYPYEQYF. The DNA for the CDR3 is TGTGCCAGCAGCTTTTTATACCCCTACGAGCAGTACTTC. The V and J genes are TRBV7-9 and TRBJ2-7; no reliable D call. Germline values: CDR1 SEHNR, CDR2 FQNEAQ (reference sequence). The CDR3 has 13 amino acids. The V end was cut by 3 bases, the J end by 2 bases, with 8 bases between. The variable domain in full, with the rest retrieved from reference TRBV7-9 and TRBJ2-7, is DTGVSQNPRHKITKRGQNVTFRCDPISEHNRLYWYRQTLGQGPEFLTYFQNEAQLEKSRLLSDRFSAERPKGSFSTLEIQRTEQGDSAMYLCASSFLYPYEQYFGPGTRLTVT.